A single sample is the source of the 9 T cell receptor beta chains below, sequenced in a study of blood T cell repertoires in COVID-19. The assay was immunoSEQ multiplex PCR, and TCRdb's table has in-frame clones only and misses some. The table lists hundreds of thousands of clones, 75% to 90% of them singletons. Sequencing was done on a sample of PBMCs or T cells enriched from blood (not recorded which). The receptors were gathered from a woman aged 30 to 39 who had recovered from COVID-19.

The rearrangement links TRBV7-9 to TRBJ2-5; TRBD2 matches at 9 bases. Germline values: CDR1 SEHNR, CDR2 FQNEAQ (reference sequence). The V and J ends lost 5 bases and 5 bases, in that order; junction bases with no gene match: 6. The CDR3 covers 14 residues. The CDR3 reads CASSLSGSSETQYF. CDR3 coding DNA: TGTGCCAGCAGCCTTAGCGGGAGTAGTGAGACCCAGTACTTC.

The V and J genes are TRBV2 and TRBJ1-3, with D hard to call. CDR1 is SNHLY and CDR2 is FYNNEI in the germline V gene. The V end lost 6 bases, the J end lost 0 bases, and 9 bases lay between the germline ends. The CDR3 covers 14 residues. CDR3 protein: CASSQAISGNTIYF. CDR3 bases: TGTGCCAGCAGCCAGGCGATCTCTGGAAACACCATATATTTT.

DNA of the CDR3: TGTGCCAGCAGCCCAGGACTAGCGGGAGGGTACTCCTACGAGCAGTACTTC. As protein: CASSPGLAGGYSYEQYF. The chain joins TRBV5-4 to TRBJ2-7; TRBD2 aligns across 15 bases. This CDR3 is built from 17 residues. With V trimmed by 4 bases and J by 0 bases, 5 bases remained unmatched. Per germline, CDR1 SGHNT and CDR2 YYREEE (reference sequence). The full variable domain, with the rest looked up from reference TRBV5-4 and TRBJ2-7, is ETGVTQSPTHLIKTRGQQVTLRCSSQSGHNTVSWYQQALGQGPQFIFQYYREEENGRGNFPPRFSGLQFPNYSSELNVNALELDDSALYLCASSPGLAGGYSYEQYFGPGTRLTVT.

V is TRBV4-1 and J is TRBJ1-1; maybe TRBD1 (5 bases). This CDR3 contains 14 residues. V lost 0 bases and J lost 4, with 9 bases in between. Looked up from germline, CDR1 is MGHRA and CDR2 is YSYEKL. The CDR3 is CASSQDTGGTEAFF. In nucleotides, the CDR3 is TGCGCCAGCAGCCAAGATACGGGGGGCACTGAAGCTTTCTTT.

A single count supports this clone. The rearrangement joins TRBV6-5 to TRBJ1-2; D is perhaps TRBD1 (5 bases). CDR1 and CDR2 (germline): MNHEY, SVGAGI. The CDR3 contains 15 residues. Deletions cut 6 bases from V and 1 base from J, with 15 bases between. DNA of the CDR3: TGTGCCAGCAGACCCGACAGTAACTTTAACTATGGCTACACCTTC. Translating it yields CASRPDSNFNYGYTF.

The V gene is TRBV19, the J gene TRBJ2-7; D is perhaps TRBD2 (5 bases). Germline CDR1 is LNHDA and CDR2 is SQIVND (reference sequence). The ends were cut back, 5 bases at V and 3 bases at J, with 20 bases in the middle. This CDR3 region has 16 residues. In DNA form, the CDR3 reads TGTGCCAGTAGTCTAGGCGGTGGGAGCCCTTTCTACGAGCAGTACTTC. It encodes CASSLGGGSPFYEQYF.

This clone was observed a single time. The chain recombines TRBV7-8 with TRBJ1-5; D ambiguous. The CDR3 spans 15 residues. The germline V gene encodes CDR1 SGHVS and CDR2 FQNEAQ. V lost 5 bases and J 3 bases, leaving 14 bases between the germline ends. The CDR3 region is CASSLIRSHNQPQHF. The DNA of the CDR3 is TGTGCCAGCAGCCTCATCAGATCCCACAATCAGCCCCAGCATTTT.

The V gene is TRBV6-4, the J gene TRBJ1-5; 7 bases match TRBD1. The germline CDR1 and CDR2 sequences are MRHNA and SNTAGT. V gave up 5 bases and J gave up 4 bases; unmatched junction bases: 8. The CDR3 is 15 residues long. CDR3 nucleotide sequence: TGTGCCAGCAGTAGCCAACCGGGACAGAATCAGCCCCAGCATTTT. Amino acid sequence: CASSSQPGQNQPQHF.

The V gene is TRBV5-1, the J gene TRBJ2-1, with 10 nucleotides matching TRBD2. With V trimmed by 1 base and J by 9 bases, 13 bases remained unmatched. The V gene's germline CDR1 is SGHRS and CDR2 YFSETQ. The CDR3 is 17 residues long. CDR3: CASSLRGLAGVWGEQFF. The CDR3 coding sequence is TGCGCCAGCAGCTTGAGAGGGCTAGCGGGAGTATGGGGTGAGCAGTTCTTC.